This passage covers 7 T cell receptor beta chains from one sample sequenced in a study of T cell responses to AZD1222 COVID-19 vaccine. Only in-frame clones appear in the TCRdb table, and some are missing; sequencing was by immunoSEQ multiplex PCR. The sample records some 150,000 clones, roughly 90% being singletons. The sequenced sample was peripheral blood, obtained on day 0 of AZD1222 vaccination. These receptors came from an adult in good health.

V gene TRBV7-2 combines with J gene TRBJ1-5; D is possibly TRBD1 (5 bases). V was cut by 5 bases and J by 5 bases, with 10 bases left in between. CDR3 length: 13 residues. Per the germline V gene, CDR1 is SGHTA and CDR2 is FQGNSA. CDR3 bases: TGTGCCAGCAGCCAGGGCCCTGATCAGCCCCAGCATTTT. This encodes CASSQGPDQPQHF.

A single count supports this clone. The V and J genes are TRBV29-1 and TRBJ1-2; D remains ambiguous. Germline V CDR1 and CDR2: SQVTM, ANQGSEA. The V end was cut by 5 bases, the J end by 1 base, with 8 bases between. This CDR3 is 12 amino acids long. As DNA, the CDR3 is TGCAGCGTTTGGCAGAATAACTATGGCTACACCTTC. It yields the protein CSVWQNNYGYTF.

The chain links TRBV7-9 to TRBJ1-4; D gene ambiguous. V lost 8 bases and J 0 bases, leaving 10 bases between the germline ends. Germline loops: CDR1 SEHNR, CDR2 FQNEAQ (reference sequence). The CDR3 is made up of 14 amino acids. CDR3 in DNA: TGTGCCAGCGAGGAGGGCCCAACTAATGAAAAACTGTTTTTT. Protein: CASEEGPTNEKLFF.

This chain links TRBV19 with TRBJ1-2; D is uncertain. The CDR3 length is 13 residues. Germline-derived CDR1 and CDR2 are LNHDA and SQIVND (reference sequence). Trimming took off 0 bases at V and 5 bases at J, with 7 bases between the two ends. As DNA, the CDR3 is TGTGCCAGTAGTATAGATCTCGGGTATGGCTACACCTTC. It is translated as CASSIDLGYGYTF.

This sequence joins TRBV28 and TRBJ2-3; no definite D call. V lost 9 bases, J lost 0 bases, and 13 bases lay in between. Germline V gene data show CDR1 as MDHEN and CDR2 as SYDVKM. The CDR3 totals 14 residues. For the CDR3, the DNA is TGTGCCAGTTCTGAGCAATTCAGCACAGATACGCAGTATTTT. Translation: CASSEQFSTDTQYF.

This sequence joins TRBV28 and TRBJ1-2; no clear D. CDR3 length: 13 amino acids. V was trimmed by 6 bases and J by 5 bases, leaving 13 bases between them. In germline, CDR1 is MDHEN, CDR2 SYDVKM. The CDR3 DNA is TGTGCCAGCAGACCGGGAGGAAGGTATGGCTACACCTTC. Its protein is CASRPGGRYGYTF.

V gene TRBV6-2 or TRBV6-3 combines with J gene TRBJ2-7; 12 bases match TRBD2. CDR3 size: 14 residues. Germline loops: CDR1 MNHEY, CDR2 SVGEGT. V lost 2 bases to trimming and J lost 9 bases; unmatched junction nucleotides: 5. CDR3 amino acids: CASSYPGTSGRQYF. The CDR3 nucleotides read TGTGCCAGCAGTTACCCCGGGACTAGCGGGCGGCAGTACTTC.